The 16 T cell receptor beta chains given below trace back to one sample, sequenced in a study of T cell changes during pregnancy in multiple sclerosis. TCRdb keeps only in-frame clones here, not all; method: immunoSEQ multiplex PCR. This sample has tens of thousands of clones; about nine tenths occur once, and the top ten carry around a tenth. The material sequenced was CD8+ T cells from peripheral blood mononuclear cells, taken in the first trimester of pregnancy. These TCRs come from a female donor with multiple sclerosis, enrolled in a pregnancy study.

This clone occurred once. CDR3 DNA sequence: TGCGCCAGCAGCTTGAACTTCCACTTCGGGGATACGCAGTATTTT. Its protein product is CASSLNFHFGDTQYF. This chain connects TRBV5-1 to TRBJ2-3, with D unresolved. Deletions cut 1 base from V and 6 bases from J, with 15 bases between. CDR1 and CDR2 from the germline V gene are SGHRS and YFSETQ. The CDR3 has 15 amino acids.

The CDR3 spells CASTQGGGNQPQHF. The DNA of the CDR3 is TGTGCCAGCACCCAGGGCGGTGGGAATCAGCCCCAGCATTTT. The rearrangement uses TRBV11-2 and TRBJ1-5; a weak D match, TRBD1 (5 bases). The CDR3 has 14 amino acids. Germline V lookup: CDR1 SGHAT, CDR2 FQNNGV. V was cut by 7 bases and J by 4 bases, with 14 bases left in between.

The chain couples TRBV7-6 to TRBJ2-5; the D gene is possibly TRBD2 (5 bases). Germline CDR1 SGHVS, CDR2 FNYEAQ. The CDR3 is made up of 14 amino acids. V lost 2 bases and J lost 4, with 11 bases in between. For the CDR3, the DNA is TGTGCCAGCAGCTTATTTGGCGGAGGAGAGACCCAGTACTTC. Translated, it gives CASSLFGGGETQYF.

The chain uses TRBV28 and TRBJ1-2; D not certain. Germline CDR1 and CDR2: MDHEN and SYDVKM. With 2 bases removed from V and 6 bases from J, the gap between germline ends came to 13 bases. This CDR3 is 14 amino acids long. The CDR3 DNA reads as TGTGCCAGCAGTTTAGTTCGGGGTTTCCATGGCTACACCTTC. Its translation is CASSLVRGFHGYTF.

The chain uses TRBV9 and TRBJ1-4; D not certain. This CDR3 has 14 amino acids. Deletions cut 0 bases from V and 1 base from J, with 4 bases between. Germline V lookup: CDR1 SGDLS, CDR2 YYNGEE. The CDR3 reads CASSVGGTNEKLFF. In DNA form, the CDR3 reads TGTGCCAGCAGCGTAGGAGGAACTAATGAAAAACTGTTTTTT.

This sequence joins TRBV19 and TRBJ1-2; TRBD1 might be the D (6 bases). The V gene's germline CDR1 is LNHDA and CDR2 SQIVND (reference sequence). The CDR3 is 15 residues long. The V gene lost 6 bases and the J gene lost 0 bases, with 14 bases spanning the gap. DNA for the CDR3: TGTGCCAGTAGCGAAATCAGGGGAGCTAACTATGGCTACACCTTC. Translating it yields CASSEIRGANYGYTF.

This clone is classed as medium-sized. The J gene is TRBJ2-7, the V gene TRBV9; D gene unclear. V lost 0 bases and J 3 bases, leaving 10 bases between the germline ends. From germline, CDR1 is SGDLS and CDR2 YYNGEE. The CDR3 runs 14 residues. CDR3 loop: CASSVGASGYEQYF. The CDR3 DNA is TGTGCCAGCAGCGTAGGAGCATCAGGCTACGAGCAGTACTTC.

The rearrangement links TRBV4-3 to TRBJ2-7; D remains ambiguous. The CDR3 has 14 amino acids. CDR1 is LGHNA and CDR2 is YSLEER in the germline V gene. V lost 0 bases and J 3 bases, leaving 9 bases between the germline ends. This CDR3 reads CASSQDTGVYEQYF. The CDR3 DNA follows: TGCGCCAGCAGCCAAGATACGGGTGTCTACGAGCAGTACTTC.

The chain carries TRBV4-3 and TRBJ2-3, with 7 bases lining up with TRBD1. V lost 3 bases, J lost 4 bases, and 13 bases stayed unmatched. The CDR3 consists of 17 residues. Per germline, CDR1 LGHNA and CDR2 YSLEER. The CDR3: CASSQDPTGSGADTQYF. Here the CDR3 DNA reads TGCGCCAGCAGCCAGGACCCGACAGGGAGTGGAGCAGATACGCAGTATTTT.

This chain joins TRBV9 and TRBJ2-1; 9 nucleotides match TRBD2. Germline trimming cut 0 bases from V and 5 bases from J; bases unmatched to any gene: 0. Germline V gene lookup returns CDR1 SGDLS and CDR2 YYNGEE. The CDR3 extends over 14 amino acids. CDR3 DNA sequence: TGTGCCAGCAGCGTAGGCGGGGGGGACAATGAGCAGTTCTTC. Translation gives CASSVGGGDNEQFF. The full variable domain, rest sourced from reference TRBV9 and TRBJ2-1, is DSGVTQTPKHLITATGQRVTLRCSPRSGDLSVYWYQQSLDQGLQFLIQYYNGEERAKGNILERFSAQQFPDLHSELNLSSLELGDSALYFCASSVGGGDNEQFFGPGTRLTVL.

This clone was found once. The CDR3 DNA reads TGTGCCAGCAGCTTAACTTTGGCGGGGGGGATCACAGATACGCAGTATTTT. Its translation is CASSLTLAGGITDTQYF. This rearrangement joins TRBV7-3 to TRBJ2-3; 9 bases fit TRBD2. CDR3 length: 17 amino acids. The germline gives CDR1 SGHTA, CDR2 FQGTGA. With V trimmed by 0 bases and J by 2 bases, 6 bases remained unmatched.

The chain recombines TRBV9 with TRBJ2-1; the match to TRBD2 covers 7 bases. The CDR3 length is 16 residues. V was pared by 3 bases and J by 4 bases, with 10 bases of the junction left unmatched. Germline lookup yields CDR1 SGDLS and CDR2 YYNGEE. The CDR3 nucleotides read TGTGCCAGCAGCGGACGGGGAGGGATGGATTACAATGAGCAGTTCTTC. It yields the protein CASSGRGGMDYNEQFF.

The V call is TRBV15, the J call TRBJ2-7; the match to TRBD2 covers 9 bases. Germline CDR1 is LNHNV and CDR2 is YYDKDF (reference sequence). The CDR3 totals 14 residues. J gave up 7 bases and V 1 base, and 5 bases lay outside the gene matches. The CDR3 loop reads CATSRVAGAREQYF. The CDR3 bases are TGTGCCACCAGCAGAGTAGCGGGAGCGCGGGAGCAGTACTTC.

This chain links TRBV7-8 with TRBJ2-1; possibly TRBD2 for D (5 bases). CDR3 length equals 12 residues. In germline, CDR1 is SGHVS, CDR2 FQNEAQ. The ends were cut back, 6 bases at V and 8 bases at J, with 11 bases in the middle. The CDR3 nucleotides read TGTGCCAGCAGGGAGAGGGCGGATGAGCAGTTCTTC. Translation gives CASRERADEQFF.

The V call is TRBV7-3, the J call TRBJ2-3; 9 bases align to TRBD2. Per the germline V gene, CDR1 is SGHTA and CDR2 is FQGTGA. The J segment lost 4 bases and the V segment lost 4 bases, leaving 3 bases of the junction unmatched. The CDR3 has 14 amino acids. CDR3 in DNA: TGTGCCAGCAGCTGGGGCGGGGGGGCAGATACGCAGTATTTT. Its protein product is CASSWGGGADTQYF.

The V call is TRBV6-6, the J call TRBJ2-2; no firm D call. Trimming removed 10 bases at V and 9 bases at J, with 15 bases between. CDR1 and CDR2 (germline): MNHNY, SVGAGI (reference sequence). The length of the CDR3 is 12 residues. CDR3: CAIASPARELFF. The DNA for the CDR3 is TGTGCCATTGCGTCTCCCGCCCGGGAGCTGTTTTTT.